The 31 T cell receptor beta chains given below trace back to one sample, sequenced in a study of T cell responses to AZD1222 COVID-19 vaccine. Some clones are missing from TCRdb's copy, which holds only in-frame ones; the method was immunoSEQ multiplex PCR. The table records more than 110,000 clones, about 91% of them present only once. The material sequenced was peripheral blood, taken on day 0 of AZD1222 vaccination. The receptors originated from an adult in good health.

This chain connects TRBV3-1 (or the pseudogene TRBV3-2) to TRBJ2-1; 10 bases are shared with TRBD2. The CDR3 has 16 amino acids. J was trimmed by 7 bases and V by 4 bases; bases with no gene match: 10. CDR1 and CDR2 (germline): LGHDT, YNNKEL (reference sequence). CDR3 loop: CASSPLSGRPKNEQFF. DNA of the CDR3: TGTGCCAGCAGCCCGCTTAGCGGGAGGCCTAAAAATGAGCAGTTCTTC.

The chain recombines TRBV11-3 with TRBJ1-6; D is unclear. Trimming left V 9 bases short and J 0 bases short, with 9 bases between. The germline gives CDR1 SGHNT, CDR2 YENEEA. The CDR3 sequence is 14 residues long. CDR3 loop: CASSWSSYNSPLHF. CDR3 bases: TGTGCCAGTAGTTGGAGCTCCTATAATTCACCCCTCCACTTT.

This chain connects TRBV2 to TRBJ2-1; no clear D. CDR3 length equals 13 residues. CDR1 is SNHLY, CDR2 FYNNEI, per germline. The V and J ends lost 7 bases and 7 bases respectively, with 14 bases between them. The CDR3 bases are TGTGCCAGCATTTTTGGGGTTAGGAATGAGCAGTTCTTC. This encodes CASIFGVRNEQFF.

The CDR3: CASSFLGGEGTQYF. The CDR3 bases are TGTGCCAGCAGTTTTCTGGGGGGAGAGGGTACGCAGTATTTT. The chain couples TRBV27 to TRBJ2-3; tentative D call: TRBD2 (6 bases). V was trimmed by 3 bases and J by 8 bases, leaving 15 bases between them. The CDR3 consists of 14 residues. Germline lookup yields CDR1 MNHEY and CDR2 SMNVEV (reference sequence).

This chain connects TRBV27 to TRBJ1-3, with 9 bases lining up with TRBD1. Germline V gene data show CDR1 as MNHEY and CDR2 as SMNVEV (reference sequence). The CDR3 consists of 14 residues. Germline trimming cut 6 bases from V and 4 bases from J; bases unmatched to any gene: 4. In DNA, the CDR3 is TGTGCCAGCAGCACCGGGACAGGGGGAAACACCATATATTTT. Protein product: CASSTGTGGNTIYF.

This sequence joins TRBV5-8 and TRBJ1-6; D possibly corresponds to TRBD1 (5 bases). V lost 2 bases and J lost 6, with 12 bases in between. The CDR3 is 15 residues long. Germline values: CDR1 SGHTS, CDR2 YDEGEE. The DNA for the CDR3 is TGTGCCAGCAGCTTATTTAGAGGGGCTAATTCACCCCTCCACTTT. This gives the protein CASSLFRGANSPLHF.

The chain combines TRBV7-9 with TRBJ2-5, with D possibly being TRBD2 (6 bases). V was trimmed by 0 bases and J by 5 bases, leaving 19 bases between them. Germline assignment: CDR1 SEHNR and CDR2 FQNEAQ (reference sequence). The CDR3 consists of 17 residues. In DNA, the CDR3 is TGTGCCAGCAGCTTAGCCCTGTTTCAGGAGGGTCGGGAGACCCAGTACTTC. As protein: CASSLALFQEGRETQYF.

The V call is TRBV11-3, the J call TRBJ1-2; D gene ambiguous. Trimming took off 6 bases at V and 12 bases at J, with 11 bases between the two ends. This CDR3 is 10 amino acids long. CDR1 and CDR2 (germline): SGHNT, YENEEA. CDR3 DNA sequence: TGTGCCAGCAGTTTGACCCGGGACACCTTC. Its protein product is CASSLTRDTF.

The chain couples TRBV7-3 to TRBJ2-1; D may correspond to TRBD1 or TRBD2 (5 bases each). CDR1 and CDR2 (germline): SGHTA, FQGTGA. Trimming stripped 4 bases from V and 7 bases from J, with 8 bases between. The CDR3 is made up of 12 amino acids. The CDR3 region is CASSSEGNEQFF. The CDR3 DNA is TGTGCCAGCAGCTCCGAGGGGAATGAGCAGTTCTTC.

This chain connects TRBV5-1 to TRBJ2-7; D may be TRBD1 or TRBD2 (6 bases each). Trimming took 2 bases from V and 4 from J, leaving 16 bases between them. The CDR3 extends over 15 amino acids. Germline values: CDR1 SGHRS, CDR2 YFSETQ. CDR3 residues: CASSLDWGAWYEQYF. CDR3 DNA: TGCGCCAGCAGCTTAGATTGGGGGGCATGGTACGAGCAGTACTTC.

CDR3 residues: CATSDFRLAGLDTQYF. CDR3 nucleotides: TGTGCCACCAGTGATTTTAGACTAGCGGGTCTGGATACGCAGTATTTT. This chain joins TRBV24-1 and TRBJ2-3; 10 bases are a match to TRBD2. V was pared by 1 base and J by 6 bases, with 6 bases of the junction left unmatched. This CDR3 has 16 residues. The V gene's germline CDR1 is KGHDR and CDR2 SFDVKD.

The chain is built from TRBV5-4 and TRBJ1-2, with 10 bases matching TRBD1. The CDR3 spans 15 residues. The germline CDR1 and CDR2 sequences are SGHNT and YYREEE (reference sequence). J lost 6 bases, V lost 4 bases, and 9 bases had no gene match. DNA for the CDR3: TGTGCCAGCAGCCCGCGCGACAGGGGGCCTGATGGCTACACCTTC. The encoded protein is CASSPRDRGPDGYTF.

The table lists this clone with a few counts. The V gene is TRBV28, the J gene TRBJ1-5; no clear D. Trimming pared 4 bases from V and 1 base from J, leaving 2 bases between. CDR1 is MDHEN and CDR2 is SYDVKM in the germline V gene. This CDR3 has 12 residues. The DNA for the CDR3 is TGTGCCAGCAGTTGGAGCAATCAGCCCCAGCATTTT. Translating gives CASSWSNQPQHF.

V and J are TRBV2 and TRBJ2-1, with 15 bases lining up with TRBD2. V was pared by 5 bases and J by 7 bases, with 6 bases of the junction left unmatched. CDR1 SNHLY and CDR2 FYNNEI come from the germline V gene. The CDR3 covers 16 residues. For the CDR3, the DNA is TGTGCCAGCAGTCGGACTAGCGGGGGGGCTCGAAATGAGCAGTTCTTC. This encodes CASSRTSGGARNEQFF.

V and J are TRBV2 and TRBJ2-1; possibly TRBD2 for D (5 bases). The CDR3 is made up of 11 amino acids. Trimming shortened V by 2 bases and J by 12 bases, and 8 bases separated the two germline ends. Germline V gives CDR1 SNHLY, CDR2 FYNNEI. The CDR3 is CASSELGVQFF. The CDR3 DNA reads as TGTGCCAGCAGTGAATTGGGAGTGCAGTTCTTC.

The chain uses TRBV2 and TRBJ2-7; D is perhaps TRBD1 (7 bases). This CDR3 region has 14 residues. Germline CDR1 is SNHLY and CDR2 is FYNNEI. V shed 7 bases and J shed 2 bases, with 15 bases lying between them. DNA of the CDR3: TGTGCCAGCAAGGCGGGACAGTCCGCCTACGAGCAGTACTTC. Protein sequence: CASKAGQSAYEQYF.

The chain employs TRBV5-1 and TRBJ2-3; no definite D call. Germline V CDR1 and CDR2: SGHRS, YFSETQ. V was shortened by 4 bases and J by 1 base, with 1 base between the two germline ends. This CDR3 spans 11 amino acids. This CDR3 reads CASSRTDTQYF. The DNA of the CDR3 is TGCGCCAGCAGCCGCACAGATACGCAGTATTTT.

The V call is TRBV21-1, the J call TRBJ1-5. TRBV21-1 is described as a pseudogene. This CDR3 has 18 residues. Here the CDR3 DNA reads TGTGCCAGCAGCAAAGGTATCCGGGAGGGATCTAGCAATCAGCCCCAGCATTTT. Amino acids: CASSKGIREGSSNQPQHF.

J is TRBJ1-5 and V is TRBV19, with D possibly matching TRBD1 (6 bases). Trimming took off 6 bases at V and 7 bases at J, with 19 bases between the two ends. The germline V gene has CDR1 LNHDA and CDR2 SQIVND (reference sequence). This CDR3 spans 15 amino acids. In DNA form, the CDR3 reads TGTGCCAGTAGGATGGGGTCAGGGGCGGACCAGCCCCAGCATTTT. Translating gives CASRMGSGADQPQHF. The full variable domain, rest sourced from reference TRBV19 and TRBJ1-5, is DGGITQSPKYLFRKEGQNVTLSCEQNLNHDAMYWYRQDPGQGLRLIYYSQIVNDFQKGDIAEGYSVSREKKESFPLTVTSAQKNPTAFYLCASRMGSGADQPQHFGDGTRLSIL.

The CDR3: CAWRVGGVVYGYTF. For the CDR3, the DNA is TGTGCCTGGAGAGTTGGAGGGGTCGTCTATGGCTACACCTTC. The chain carries TRBV30 and TRBJ1-2; D is possibly TRBD1 (5 bases). Germline CDR1 GTSNPN, CDR2 SVGIG (reference sequence). There are 14 residues in the CDR3. V was cut by 3 bases and J by 4 bases, with 15 bases left in between.

The genes are TRBV7-2 and TRBJ2-2, with D perhaps matching TRBD2 (6 bases). Germline lookup yields CDR1 SGHTA and CDR2 FQGNSA. The CDR3 is made up of 14 amino acids. Between the trimmed V and J ends, which lost 5 bases and 7 bases, there was a span of 14 bases. CDR3 bases: TGTGCCAGCAGCCCCGTGAGGCGGGGCGGGGAGCTGTTTTTT. Translated: CASSPVRRGGELFF. Combining the CDR3 with reference TRBV7-2 and TRBJ2-2 gives the whole variable domain GAGVSQSPSNKVTEKGKDVELRCDPISGHTALYWYRQSLGQGLEFLIYFQGNSAPDKSGLPSDRFSAERTGGSVSTLTIQRTQQEDSAVYLCASSPVRRGGELFFGEGSRLTVL.

The gene calls are TRBV28 and TRBJ2-5, with D possibly called TRBD1 or TRBD2 (5 bases each). Trimming shortened V by 7 bases and J by 0 bases, and 24 bases separated the two germline ends. This CDR3 region has 18 residues. The germline V gene has CDR1 MDHEN and CDR2 SYDVKM. CDR3: CASTPRGEQTWYQETQYF. For the CDR3, the DNA is TGTGCCAGCACCCCGAGAGGGGAACAAACTTGGTACCAAGAGACCCAGTACTTC.

This chain uses TRBV11-2 with TRBJ2-7, with D unclear. In germline, CDR1 is SGHAT, CDR2 FQNNGV. The CDR3 totals 11 residues. Trimming took off 5 bases at V and 3 bases at J, with 5 bases between the two ends. As DNA, the CDR3 is TGTGCCAGCAGCCTATACTACGAGCAGTACTTC. Its protein product is CASSLYYEQYF.

The V call is TRBV3-1 (or the pseudogene TRBV3-2), the J call TRBJ1-1, with no clear D. The germline CDR1 and CDR2 sequences are LGHDT and YNNKEL (reference sequence). The CDR3 length is 14 residues. V lost 9 bases and J 5 bases, leaving 19 bases between the germline ends. This CDR3 is CASNFRSTGTEAFF. For the CDR3, the DNA is TGTGCCAGTAATTTCCGATCGACGGGGACTGAAGCTTTCTTT.

The J gene is TRBJ1-6, the V gene TRBV9, with D possibly TRBD1 on 5 matching bases. The CDR3 has 13 residues. The V gene lost 0 bases and the J gene lost 9 bases, with 7 bases spanning the gap. Germline-derived CDR1 and CDR2 are SGDLS and YYNGEE. This CDR3 is CASSVVQGSPLHF. Written as DNA, the CDR3 is TGTGCCAGCAGCGTAGTGCAGGGTTCACCCCTCCACTTT.

The chain couples TRBV10-1 to TRBJ2-5, with D tentatively TRBD1 (5 bases). V was cut by 8 bases and J by 5 bases, with 12 bases left in between. The V gene's germline CDR1 is WNHNN and CDR2 SYGVQD (reference sequence). This CDR3 spans 12 amino acids. The CDR3 DNA follows: TGCGCCAGCTCCCAGGGTCGGGAGACCCAGTACTTC. Its protein is CASSQGRETQYF.

The V gene is TRBV6-2 or TRBV6-3, the J gene TRBJ1-1; no clear D. The CDR3 loop spans 12 amino acids. Trimming cost V 0 bases and J 10 bases, with 9 bases left between them. Germline CDR1 reads MNHEY; CDR2 reads SVGEGT. The CDR3 bases are TGTGCCAGCAGTTACTCGAGGGTAACAGCTTTCTTT. Translated: CASSYSRVTAFF.

The rearrangement links TRBV9 to TRBJ2-3; 15 bases align to TRBD2. Losses at the gene ends were 4 bases for V and 2 bases for J; bases not matched to a gene: 5. The CDR3 is made up of 17 amino acids. Germline lookup yields CDR1 SGDLS and CDR2 YYNGEE. The CDR3 DNA follows: TGTGCCAGCAGCTTGGGGACTAGCGGGGGGAACACAGATACGCAGTATTTT. Translating it yields CASSLGTSGGNTDTQYF.

The gene calls are TRBV6-2 or TRBV6-3 and TRBJ1-1; the D gene is possibly TRBD1 (5 bases). V lost 0 bases, J lost 2 bases, and 7 bases lay in between. CDR3 size: 14 residues. CDR1 and CDR2 (germline): MNHEY, SVGEGT. CDR3 sequence reads: CASSYSGGNTEAFF. The CDR3 nucleotides read TGTGCCAGCAGTTACTCGGGGGGAAACACTGAAGCTTTCTTT.

The rearrangement links TRBV18 to TRBJ2-5, with D unresolved. This CDR3 has 14 amino acids. Germline V gives CDR1 KGHSH, CDR2 LQKENI. V was cut by 3 bases and J by 3 bases, with 11 bases left in between. This CDR3 is CASSPPKREETQYF. The CDR3, as DNA: TGTGCCAGCTCACCCCCAAAACGCGAAGAGACCCAGTACTTC.

The chain uses TRBV9 and TRBJ2-7; 10 bases are shared with TRBD1. The length of the CDR3 is 14 residues. The germline CDR1 and CDR2 sequences are SGDLS and YYNGEE. With 0 bases clipped from V and 7 bases from J, the junction kept 4 bases outside the gene matches. CDR3 sequence: CASSVAGTGVEQYF. CDR3 DNA sequence: TGTGCCAGCAGCGTAGCAGGGACAGGGGTTGAGCAGTACTTC.